This entry lists 28 T cell receptor beta chains sequenced from one sample in a study of CD8 T cells in ankylosing spondylitis (dated by TCRdb to between 2016 and 2019). Preparation of the library involved 5' RACE. The instrument was an Illumina HiSeq 2500. The public reads were run again by TCRdb, first through fastp at Q25 and then through MiXCR, and only productive beta chains were kept. Every entry covers one CDR3 protein and lists the most common genes and DNA from its rows. The sample table shows some 130,000 distinct CDR3 sequences, and 7% to 8% are seen once. Roughly 12% of the sample goes to the ten largest clones. Sequencing input: blood, either unsorted or a sorted T cell fraction (not recorded which). All receptors come from a female donor with ankylosing spondylitis or in good health (not recorded which).

This clonotype was recorded many times. The rearrangement uses TRBV6-1 and TRBJ2-7; 11 nucleotides align to TRBD2. V lost 3 bases, J lost 2 bases, and 3 bases stayed unmatched. Germline V gene lookup returns CDR1 MNHNS and CDR2 SASEGT. The CDR3 is made up of 15 amino acids. The CDR3 DNA reads TGTGCCAGCAGTGAGACTAGCGGGACAACCTACGAGCAGTACTTC. Its protein product is CASSETSGTTYEQYF.

DNA for the CDR3: TGTGCCAGCAGTTCAAGACTAGGAAATGAGCAGTTCTTC. This sequence encodes CASSSRLGNEQFF. The chain combines TRBV6-5 with TRBJ2-1; the D gene is possibly TRBD2 (6 bases). CDR3 length equals 13 residues. V was clipped by 4 bases and J by 7 bases, with 11 bases between them. CDR1 is MNHEY, CDR2 SVGAGI, per germline.

This clonotype was observed at least ten times. This rearrangement joins TRBV15 to TRBJ2-4; D is undetermined. Trimming took 3 bases from V and 2 from J, leaving 5 bases between them. Germline V gives CDR1 LNHNV, CDR2 YYDKDF (reference sequence). The CDR3 spans 13 residues. CDR3: CATSRGSKNIQYF. CDR3 DNA sequence: TGTGCCACCAGCAGGGGTTCCAAAAACATTCAGTACTTC.

This clonotype was seen many times. The V and J genes are TRBV4-3 and TRBJ2-5, with TRBD2 matching over 8 bases. V shed 3 bases, J shed 5 bases, and the junction held 5 bases outside the gene matches. The CDR3 has 14 amino acids. Germline V gene lookup returns CDR1 LGHNA and CDR2 YSLEER. This CDR3 is CASSQGLGGETQYF. The CDR3 DNA follows: TGCGCCAGCAGCCAGGGACTAGGGGGGGAGACCCAGTACTTC.

Many counts were recorded for this clonotype. The chain joins TRBV24-1 to TRBJ2-5; 10 bases line up with TRBD1. The CDR3 is 17 amino acids. In germline, CDR1 is KGHDR, CDR2 SFDVKD. V lost 2 bases, J lost 4 bases, and 9 bases stayed unmatched. This CDR3 reads CATSDSGQGVVTETQYF. The CDR3 region has the DNA TGTGCCACCAGTGATTCCGGACAGGGGGTTGTCACAGAGACCCAGTACTTC.

This clonotype was seen at least ten times. The rearrangement joins TRBV28 to TRBJ2-5; TRBD1 might be the D (5 bases). The V end was cut by 10 bases, the J end by 3 bases, with 12 bases between. From germline, CDR1 is MDHEN and CDR2 SYDVKM. The CDR3 has 12 residues. This CDR3 reads CATESGKETQYF. DNA of the CDR3: TGTGCCACCGAGTCAGGGAAAGAGACCCAGTACTTC. The whole variable domain, filled in from reference TRBV28 and TRBJ2-5, reads DVKVTQSSRYLVKRTGEKVFLECVQDMDHENMFWYRQDPGLGLRLIYFSYDVKMKEKGDIPEGYSVSREKKERFSLILESASTNQTSMYLCATESGKETQYFGPGTRLLVL.

Ten or more counts support this clonotype. The rearrangement joins TRBV27 to TRBJ1-3; D gene ambiguous. V lost 6 bases and J lost 0, with 6 bases in between. The CDR3 contains 13 residues. Germline CDR1 MNHEY, CDR2 SMNVEV (reference sequence). The DNA of the CDR3 is TGTGCCAGCAGCGTCCGCTCTGGAAACACCATATATTTT. Residues: CASSVRSGNTIYF.

This clonotype came up many times. This chain uses TRBV12-3 or TRBV12-4 with TRBJ1-2; TRBD1 matches at 8 bases. The V segment lost 5 bases and the J segment 0 bases; nucleotides outside the gene matches: 14. The CDR3 consists of 18 residues. This CDR3 is CASSALGTGTLANYGYTF. In DNA, the CDR3 is TGTGCCAGCAGTGCCCTCGGGACAGGAACTCTAGCTAACTATGGCTACACCTTC.

Many counts were recorded for this clonotype. The gene calls are TRBV11-2 and TRBJ2-7; no clear D. This CDR3 has 14 residues. Trimming took 5 bases from V and 5 from J, leaving 16 bases between them. The germline gives CDR1 SGHAT, CDR2 FQNNGV. The CDR3 spells CASSREASTHEQYF. As DNA, the CDR3 is TGTGCCAGCAGCCGAGAGGCGTCAACCCACGAGCAGTACTTC.

The V call is TRBV6-1, the J call TRBJ2-1; D is uncertain. V gave up 6 bases and J gave up 6 bases, with 18 bases separating them. The CDR3 runs 15 residues. Germline V gene sequence: CDR1 MNHNS, CDR2 SASEGT. CDR3 region: CASSDGRLQTNEQFF. The CDR3 DNA reads TGTGCCAGCAGCGACGGACGACTTCAAACCAATGAGCAGTTCTTC.

This clonotype was observed many times. This sequence joins TRBV29-1 and TRBJ2-5; D tentatively fits TRBD1 or TRBD2 (5 bases each). With 5 bases removed from V and 2 bases from J, the gap between germline ends came to 12 bases. The CDR3 runs to 13 residues. Germline assignment: CDR1 SQVTM and CDR2 ANQGSEA. For the CDR3, the DNA is TGCAGCGTTAAACCGGGACCGCAAGAGACCCAGTACTTC. Its translation: CSVKPGPQETQYF.

This clonotype was counted at least ten times. The rearrangement joins TRBV5-5 to TRBJ2-5, with D uncertain. V was pared by 1 base and J by 3 bases, with 10 bases between. This CDR3 contains 14 residues. Germline V gives CDR1 SGHKS, CDR2 YYEKEE (reference sequence). As DNA, the CDR3 is TGTGCCAGCAGCTTGTACAGTGGGGAAGAGACCCAGTACTTC. It yields the protein CASSLYSGEETQYF. Together with reference TRBV5-5 and TRBJ2-5, the CDR3 gives the full variable domain: DAGVTQSPTHLIKTRGQQVTLRCSPISGHKSVSWYQQVLGQGPQFIFQYYEKEERGRGNFPDRFSARQFPNYSSELNVNALLLGDSALYLCASSLYSGEETQYFGPGTRLLVL.

V gene TRBV27 combines with J gene TRBJ2-7, with 10 bases aligning to TRBD1. Germline V gene sequence: CDR1 MNHEY, CDR2 SMNVEV (reference sequence). The CDR3 contains 15 residues. V lost 2 bases and J lost 1; bases outside the gene matches: 2. As DNA, the CDR3 is TGTGCCAGCAGTTTAGAGGGACAGGGGTCCTACGAGCAGTACTTC. Translating it yields CASSLEGQGSYEQYF.

This clonotype appeared many times. V gene TRBV5-4 combines with J gene TRBJ1-4; no reliable D call. The length of the CDR3 is 15 residues. Germline V lookup: CDR1 SGHNT, CDR2 YYREEE (reference sequence). Trimming pared 4 bases from V and 4 bases from J, leaving 14 bases between. The CDR3 sequence: CASSRNMGINEKLFF. In DNA form, the CDR3 reads TGTGCCAGCAGCCGTAATATGGGGATTAATGAAAAACTGTTTTTT.

This rearrangement joins TRBV7-9 to TRBJ1-2; no definite D call. Trimming left V 5 bases short and J 4 bases short, with 8 bases between. The CDR3 runs 12 residues. Germline assignment: CDR1 SEHNR and CDR2 FQNEAQ (reference sequence). For the CDR3, the DNA is TGTGCCAGCAGCCAAGACTCCTATGGCTACACCTTC. It translates to CASSQDSYGYTF.

This clonotype was counted at least ten times. J is TRBJ1-6 and V is TRBV20-1; D call uncertain. This CDR3 has 13 amino acids. Looked up from germline, CDR1 is DFQATT and CDR2 is SNEGSKA (reference sequence). V was shortened by 6 bases and J by 6 bases, with 12 bases between the two germline ends. The CDR3 reads CSAVSSTNSPLHF. CDR3 in DNA: TGCAGTGCCGTCTCAAGTACTAATTCACCCCTCCACTTT.

This clonotype showed up many times. The chain carries TRBV4-2 and TRBJ2-3; 8 bases agree with TRBD2. V gave up 3 bases and J gave up 1 base; unmatched junction bases: 3. The CDR3 runs 15 residues. The V gene's germline CDR1 is LGHNA and CDR2 YNFKEQ. Here the CDR3 DNA reads TGTGCCAGCAGCCACACCGGGGGGGGCACAGATACGCAGTATTTT. This gives the protein CASSHTGGGTDTQYF.

The chain recombines TRBV11-1 with TRBJ2-7; maybe TRBD2 (6 bases). The CDR3 contains 14 residues. V was cut by 4 bases and J by 2 bases, with 12 bases left in between. The germline CDR1 and CDR2 sequences are SGHAT and FQDESV (reference sequence). The CDR3 is CASSSIRGTYEQYF. As DNA, the CDR3 is TGTGCCAGCAGCTCCATCCGGGGGACCTACGAGCAGTACTTC.

This clonotype was observed many times. The J gene is TRBJ2-1, the V gene TRBV5-1, with 7 bases identical to TRBD2. J lost 5 bases, V lost 4 bases, and 12 bases had no gene match. Germline lookup yields CDR1 SGHRS and CDR2 YFSETQ. The CDR3 is made up of 16 amino acids. Here the CDR3 reads CASSPRAGRTNNEQFF. For the CDR3, the DNA is TGCGCCAGCAGCCCTCGAGCGGGGAGGACCAACAATGAGCAGTTCTTC.

This clonotype was observed many times. The chain recombines TRBV6-6 with TRBJ2-7; D uncertain. Germline V gene sequence: CDR1 MNHNY, CDR2 SVGAGI (reference sequence). Trimming removed 6 bases from V and 3 bases from J, with 6 bases in between. The CDR3 is 11 residues long. This CDR3 reads CASSVNYEQYF. CDR3 nucleotides: TGTGCCAGCAGCGTTAACTACGAGCAGTACTTC.

The sample holds many counts of this clonotype. One end of the junction varies from germline; a read error may be responsible. The V call is TRBV28, the J call TRBJ1-1; D perhaps matches TRBD1 (6 bases). The CDR3 consists of 16 residues. From germline, CDR1 is MDHEN and CDR2 SYDVKM. The CDR3 region is CASSPLRNDRNTEAFF. In DNA, the CDR3 is TGTGCCAGCAGTCCGCTGAGGAATGACAGGAACACTGAGGCTTTCTTT. The complete variable domain, with remaining parts taken from reference TRBV28 and TRBJ1-1, reads DVKVTQSSRYLVKRTGEKVFLECVQDMDHENMFWYRQDPGLGLRLIYFSYDVKMKEKGDIPEGYSVSREKKERFSLILESASTNQTSMYLCASSPLRNDRNTEAFFGQGTRLTVV.

This chain joins TRBV20-1 and TRBJ2-3; D not certain. The CDR3 sequence is 16 residues long. CDR1 is DFQATT, CDR2 SNEGSKA, per germline (reference sequence). V lost 1 base and J lost 0, with 14 bases in between. The CDR3 DNA is TGCAGTGCTAGAGTTTTGGGCAGGTCTAGCACAGATACGCAGTATTTT. It codes for CSARVLGRSSTDTQYF.

At least ten counts were recorded for this clonotype. In nucleotides, the CDR3 is TGTGCAGGCAGGGTGTCTGGGGCCAACGTCCTGACTTTC. Its protein product is CAGRVSGANVLTF. The chain has TRBV30 and TRBJ2-6; a possible D gene is TRBD1 (5 bases). Germline V lookup: CDR1 GTSNPN, CDR2 SVGIG (reference sequence). The CDR3 spans 13 residues.

Many counts were recorded for this clonotype. This sequence joins TRBV7-2 and TRBJ1-2; D possibly corresponds to TRBD1 (6 bases). The ends were cut back, 3 bases at V and 7 bases at J, with 15 bases in the middle. The CDR3 spans 14 residues. Per germline, CDR1 SGHTA and CDR2 FQGNSA. The CDR3 is CASSLEGYRAGYTF. CDR3 bases: TGTGCCAGCAGCTTGGAAGGGTACAGGGCTGGCTACACCTTC.

This clonotype was found many times. This rearrangement joins TRBV2 to TRBJ1-1; the D is unclear. Germline V gene lookup returns CDR1 SNHLY and CDR2 FYNNEI. The CDR3 has 13 residues. V lost 3 bases and J 7 bases, leaving 12 bases between the germline ends. CDR3 sequence (DNA): TGTGCCAGCAGTGACCCGGGTCCCGATGAAGCTTTCTTT. This gives the protein CASSDPGPDEAFF. The whole variable domain, filled in from reference TRBV2 and TRBJ1-1, reads EPEVTQTPSHQVTQMGQEVILRCVPISNHLYFYWYRQILGQKVEFLVSFYNNEISEKSEIFDDQFSVERPDGSNFTLKIRSTKLEDSAMYFCASSDPGPDEAFFGQGTRLTVV.

This clonotype has ten or more counts. The chain links TRBV10-3 to TRBJ2-5; D not certain. The CDR3 extends over 14 amino acids. V was clipped by 3 bases and J by 5 bases, with 13 bases between them. The germline V gene has CDR1 ENHRY and CDR2 SYGVKD. The CDR3 DNA sequence: TGTGCCATCAGTGATGAGACCGCGAGGGAGACCCAGTACTTC. Encoded protein: CAISDETARETQYF.

The V gene is TRBV20-1, the J gene TRBJ2-1; the D call may be TRBD1 or TRBD2 (5 bases each). Germline CDR1 reads DFQATT; CDR2 reads SNEGSKA (reference sequence). This CDR3 has 15 amino acids. V gave up 5 bases and J gave up 6 bases, with 20 bases separating them. The CDR3 region is CSAQDLRDASNEQFF. For the CDR3, the DNA is TGCAGTGCTCAAGATCTCCGGGACGCCTCCAATGAGCAGTTCTTC.

With respect to this clonotype: A much larger clone differs by one base, so this may be a read error. The chain has TRBV7-2 and TRBJ1-2; a possible D gene is TRBD1 (6 bases). Germline V lookup: CDR1 SGHTA, CDR2 FQGNSA. Trimming removed 2 bases at V and 8 bases at J, with 12 bases between. The CDR3 consists of 13 residues. This CDR3 reads CASSLRGARGYTF. The CDR3 DNA is TGTGCCAGCAGCTTAAGGGGGGCGCGGGGCTACACCTTC.